Shown below are 6 T cell receptor beta chains from a single sample sequenced in a study of control samples from healthy donors and cancer patients. The assay was immunoSEQ multiplex PCR, and TCRdb's table has in-frame clones only and misses some. The repertoire holds fewer than 95,000 clones, with approximately 90% as singletons. Specimen: blood. Source of these receptors: a woman aged 45-65 years in good health.

The V and J genes are TRBV6-2 or TRBV6-3 and TRBJ2-1, with D maybe TRBD1 (5 bases). The CDR3 contains 12 residues. Germline V CDR1 and CDR2: MNHEY, SVGEGT. Trimming took off 5 bases at V and 5 bases at J, with 7 bases between the two ends. The CDR3 nucleotides are TGTGCCAGCAGTCCAGGGCACAATGAGCAGTTCTTC. It yields the protein CASSPGHNEQFF.

The chain is built from TRBV21-1 and TRBJ2-3; the D call of TRBD2 is as the table states it, not checked on the DNA. TRBV21-1 is reported as a pseudogene. The CDR3 sequence is 16 residues long. The CDR3 sequence is CARSSGGVVRTDTQYF. The CDR3, as DNA: TGTGCCAGGTCTAGCGGGGGTGTGGTTCGCACAGATACGCAGTATTTT.

The chain couples TRBV7-9 to TRBJ1-4, with D possibly being TRBD1 (5 bases). CDR3 length: 15 amino acids. CDR1 is SEHNR, CDR2 FQNEAQ, per germline (reference sequence). V was clipped by 5 bases and J by 6 bases, with 16 bases between them. The CDR3 nucleotides read TGTGCCAGCAGCCTGGGTAGGGGTCGAGATGAAAAACTGTTTTTT. Translating it yields CASSLGRGRDEKLFF. The full variable domain, rest sourced from reference TRBV7-9 and TRBJ1-4, is DTGVSQNPRHKITKRGQNVTFRCDPISEHNRLYWYRQTLGQGPEFLTYFQNEAQLEKSRLLSDRFSAERPKGSFSTLEIQRTEQGDSAMYLCASSLGRGRDEKLFFGSGTQLSVL.

V and J are TRBV27 and TRBJ2-1; D may be TRBD1 (6 bases). Germline values: CDR1 MNHEY, CDR2 SMNVEV (reference sequence). There are 14 residues in the CDR3. V shed 7 bases and J shed 4 bases, with 14 bases lying between them. CDR3 nucleotide sequence: TGTGCCAGCACCCCGTGGCAGGGGTACAATGAGCAGTTCTTC. It translates to CASTPWQGYNEQFF.

This clone was counted only a few times. This CDR3 is CASSRTGVEKLFF. For the CDR3, the DNA is TGTGCCAGCAGCCGAACGGGGGTTGAAAAACTGTTTTTT. The chain is built from TRBV5-4 and TRBJ1-4, with D possibly being TRBD1 (5 bases). CDR1 and CDR2 (germline): SGHNT, YYREEE (reference sequence). V was shortened by 4 bases and J by 7 bases, with 11 bases between the two germline ends. The CDR3 extends over 13 amino acids.

The chain links TRBV11-2 to TRBJ2-7; no clear D gene. The V end lost 1 base, the J end lost 4 bases, and 8 bases lay between the germline ends. This CDR3 contains 13 residues. Looked up from germline, CDR1 is SGHAT and CDR2 is FQNNGV. The CDR3 is CASSLGTRYEQYF. The CDR3 coding sequence is TGTGCCAGCAGCTTAGGTACCCGTTACGAGCAGTACTTC.